This TCR beta chain was recorded in a study of T cells in Graves' hyperthyroidism and ophthalmopathy. Germline CDR1 reads LNHDA; CDR2 reads SQIVND (reference sequence). V was clipped by 7 bases and J by 10 bases; unmatched bases: 9. This CDR3 has 12 amino acids. Uncontrolled infection, other autoimmune disease, pregnancy and lactation each barred patients from inclusion. Together with thyroid ultrasound, orbital computed tomography, serum thyroxine and TRAb, clinical symptoms were used for diagnoses. It was RNA transcripts that yielded the amplified TCR beta CDR3 regions. TCR CDR3 underwent first-round RT-PCR with the HTBI primer set. Each CDR3 protein gets one entry after TCRdb re-called the multiplex PCR reads with MiXCR. This repertoire shows hundreds of thousands of distinct CDR3 sequences, 11% to 15% found once; its top ten account for roughly a tenth. Remarks on this clonotype: What it binds is unknown.

The study's findings and limits: Among clonotypes expanded in thyroid above 0.001, most were also found in blood.

This clonotype was obtained from a woman aged 18-30 years with Graves' hyperthyroidism. The specimen was blood. The chain employs TRBV19 and TRBJ1-1; 7 bases are a match to TRBD1. The CDR3 sequence is CASTETGSSAFF. The CDR3 coding sequence is TGTGCCAGTACGGAGACAGGGAGTTCAGCTTTCTTT. Supplemented by reference TRBV19 and TRBJ1-1, the full variable domain reads DGGITQSPKYLFRKEGQNVTLSCEQNLNHDAMYWYRQDPGQGLRLIYYSQIVNDFQKGDIAEGYSVSREKKESFPLTVTSAQKNPTAFYLCASTETGSSAFFGQGTRLTVV.